The entry that follows covers one TCR beta chain sequence. Assay used: immunoSEQ multiplex PCR; TCRdb lists only in-frame clones, some missing. The table records 250,000 to 350,000 clones, 85% to 90% of them present only once. The entry originates in a study of blood T cell repertoires in COVID-19. Germline loops: CDR1 WNHNN, CDR2 SYGVQD (reference sequence). V dropped 3 bases and J dropped 0 bases, with 10 bases sitting between them. The CDR3 extends over 15 amino acids. The rearrangement joins TRBV10-1 to TRBJ2-3, with unresolved D. This TCR came from a woman aged 50 to 60 with COVID-19, enrolled during active disease. Material: peripheral blood. The CDR3 protein is CASSDPGFSTDTQYF. The CDR3 coding sequence is TGCGCCAGCAGTGACCCGGGTTTTAGCACAGATACGCAGTATTTT.